The next 5 T cell receptor beta chains were all read from a single sample in a study of blood T cell repertoires in COVID-19. Measured with immunoSEQ multiplex PCR; TCRdb has only the in-frame clones, and not every one. The sample yields under 200,000 clones, 88% seen once. Material: peripheral blood. The receptors here all came from a man in his forties with active or convalescent COVID-19.

V is TRBV5-6 and J is TRBJ1-1; 8 bases map to TRBD1. The CDR3 runs to 13 residues. The ends lost 4 bases at V and 6 bases at J; junction bases unmatched: 5. The germline CDR1 and CDR2 sequences are SGHDT and YYEEEE. CDR3 in DNA: TGTGCCAGCAGCCGGACAGGGATGGCTGAAGCTTTCTTT. It encodes CASSRTGMAEAFF.

The chain recombines TRBV2 with TRBJ2-5, with 9 nucleotides matching TRBD2. This CDR3 is built from 15 residues. The ends lost 5 bases at V and 4 bases at J; junction bases unmatched: 8. CDR1 SNHLY and CDR2 FYNNEI come from the germline V gene. CDR3 sequence: CASSISGSVGETQYF. Here the CDR3 DNA reads TGTGCCAGCAGTATTAGCGGGAGTGTAGGAGAGACCCAGTACTTC.

The V and J genes are TRBV27 and TRBJ1-6; a possible D gene is TRBD1 (6 bases). V dropped 7 bases and J dropped 8 bases, with 21 bases sitting between them. This CDR3 has 16 amino acids. Per the germline V gene, CDR1 is MNHEY and CDR2 is SMNVEV (reference sequence). The CDR3: CASKPQGLLGDSPLHF. In DNA form, the CDR3 reads TGTGCCAGCAAACCACAGGGTTTGTTGGGTGATTCACCCCTCCACTTT.

This chain links TRBV29-1 with TRBJ1-4, with 10 positions matching TRBD1. CDR3 length equals 16 residues. Unmatched junction bases numbered 9, after V lost 8 bases and J lost 0 bases. Germline-derived CDR1 and CDR2 are SQVTM and ANQGSEA. CDR3 sequence (DNA): TGCAGCCCCCTGGGGGGACAGGGGACAACTAATGAAAAACTGTTTTTT. Protein sequence: CSPLGGQGTTNEKLFF.

J is TRBJ2-2 and V is TRBV10-3, with TRBD1 identical over 10 bases. Trimming took 6 bases from V and 5 from J; bases not matched to a gene: 3. The CDR3 contains 14 residues. Per the germline V gene, CDR1 is ENHRY and CDR2 is SYGVKD. The CDR3 here is CAIRGTGETGELFF. The DNA of the CDR3 is TGTGCCATCAGAGGGACAGGGGAAACCGGGGAGCTGTTTTTT.